The subject of this entry is one T cell receptor (beta chain). Antigen: not known. This specimen belongs to a study of T cells after yellow fever vaccination. The study's findings and limits: The booster response re-showed most primary clones: around 96% CD4, 88% CD8.

The CDR3 extends over 18 amino acids. Trimming took 0 bases from V and 5 from J, leaving 22 bases between them. Germline CDR1 and CDR2: LNHDA and SQIVND (reference sequence). They built TCR cDNA with 5'RACE template switching, a step that put in a universal primer site and UMIs. TCRdb recomputed calls from the 5' RACE reads with MiXCR, one row per CDR3 protein. Of 610,000 or so distinct CDR3 sequences in the sample, more than 9% were seen once. This sample comprised PBMCs, obtained on the day of the yellow fever booster vaccination. This clonotype was sampled from a man aged 25-40 years who received the YFV17D yellow fever vaccine. V and J are TRBV19 and TRBJ2-5; D may be TRBD1 (5 bases). In DNA form, the CDR3 reads TGTGCCAGTAGTATAGAGTTGTTTGGGCAGGGTGCCGGTGAGACCCAGTACTTC. Protein: CASSIELFGQGAGETQYF.